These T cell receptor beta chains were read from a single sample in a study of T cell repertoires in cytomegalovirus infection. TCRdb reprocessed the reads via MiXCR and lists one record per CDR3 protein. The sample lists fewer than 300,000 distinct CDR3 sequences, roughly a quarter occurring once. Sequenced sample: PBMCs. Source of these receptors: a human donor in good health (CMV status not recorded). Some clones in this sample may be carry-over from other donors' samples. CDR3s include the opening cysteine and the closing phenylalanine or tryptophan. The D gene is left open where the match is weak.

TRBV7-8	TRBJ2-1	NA	CASSRHNEQFF
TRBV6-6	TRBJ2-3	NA	CASSYVADTQYF
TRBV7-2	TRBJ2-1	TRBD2	CASSWRGDEQFF
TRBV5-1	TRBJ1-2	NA	CASSLGRAPDYGYTF
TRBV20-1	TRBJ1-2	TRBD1	CSARGTGGGYTF
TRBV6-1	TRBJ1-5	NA	CASRRRTEKYSNQPQHF
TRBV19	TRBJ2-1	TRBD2	CASSINPSGSEQFF
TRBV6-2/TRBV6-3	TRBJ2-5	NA	CASSRDKGGNQETQYF
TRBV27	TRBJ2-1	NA	CASSLKGSGRNEQFF
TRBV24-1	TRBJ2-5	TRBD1	CATSDPGQLETQYF
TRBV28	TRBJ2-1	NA	CASRGTGAGNEQFF
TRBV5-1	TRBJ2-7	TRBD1	CASKGQGSYEQYF
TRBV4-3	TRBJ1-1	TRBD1	CASSQDLAGGMNTEAFF
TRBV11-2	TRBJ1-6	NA	CASSLHRGHQFSPLHF
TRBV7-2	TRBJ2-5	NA	CASSLGGFETQYF
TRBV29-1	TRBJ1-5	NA	CSVIDTVGDSNQPQHF
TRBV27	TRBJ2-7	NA	CASRLGQGNYEQYF
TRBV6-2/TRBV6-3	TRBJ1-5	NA	CASSYEGGRQPQHF
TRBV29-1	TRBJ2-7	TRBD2	CSVETSGSRGEQYF
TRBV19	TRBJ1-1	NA	CASKSEGAADTEAFF
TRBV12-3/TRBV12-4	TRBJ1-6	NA	CASSLVSESPLHF
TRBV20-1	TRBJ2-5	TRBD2	CSATLAGGETQYF
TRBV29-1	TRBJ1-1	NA	CSGGGGRNTEAFF
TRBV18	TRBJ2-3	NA	CASSPSRDTQYF
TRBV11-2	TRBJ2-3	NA	CASSLRETGTDTQYF
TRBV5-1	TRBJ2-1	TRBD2	CASTREGGGPYNEQFF
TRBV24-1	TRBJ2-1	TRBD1	CATSDPGQSSSSYNEQFF
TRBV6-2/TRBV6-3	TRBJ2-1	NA	CASSYSGLALNEQFF
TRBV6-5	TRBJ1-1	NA	CASSRQGATFF
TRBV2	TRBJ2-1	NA	CATQGATTYNEQFF
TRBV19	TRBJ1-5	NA	CASGVGGRQDNQPQHF
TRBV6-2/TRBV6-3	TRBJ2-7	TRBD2	CASSYSSGGSSEQYF
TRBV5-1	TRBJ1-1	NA	CASSLLSVATEAFF
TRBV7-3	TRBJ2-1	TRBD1	CASSLMIWDRGSEQFF
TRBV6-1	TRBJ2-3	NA	CASSALALGSTDTQYF
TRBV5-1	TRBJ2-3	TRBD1	CASRSAGTGGTDTQYF
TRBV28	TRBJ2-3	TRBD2	CASTRVGTSGGAEDTQYF
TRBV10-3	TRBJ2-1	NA	CAISPWRGGSGESSYNEQFF
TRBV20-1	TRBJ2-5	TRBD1	CSARPRDRGQETQYF
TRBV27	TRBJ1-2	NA	CASGHAKGTYGYTF
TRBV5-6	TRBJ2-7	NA	CASVPLGGDTYEQYF
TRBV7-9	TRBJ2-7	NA	CASSLESGPLVYEQYF
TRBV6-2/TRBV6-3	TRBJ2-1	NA	CASRSGLLNEQFF